This entry lists 12 T cell receptor beta chains sequenced from one sample in a study of T-cell memory formation after mild COVID-19. TCRdb redid the calling of the 5' RACE reads with MiXCR, one entry per CDR3 protein. The table lists about 210,000 distinct CDR3 sequences, 10% to 13% of them singletons. Sequenced input: PBMCs or a T cell subset sorted from them (not recorded which). These receptors came from a man younger than 35 who had mild COVID-19 (a few samples of this study predate the infection). Cell type and time point are not known.

This clonotype was seen a few times. J is TRBJ1-5 and V is TRBV11-1; D is ambiguous. The CDR3 spans 13 residues. V lost 1 base and J lost 7, with 8 bases in between. The germline V gene encodes CDR1 SGHAT and CDR2 FQDESV (reference sequence). CDR3: CASSLDQRQPQHF. The CDR3 DNA reads as TGTGCCAGCAGCTTAGACCAGAGGCAGCCCCAGCATTTT.

This chain joins TRBV6-2 or TRBV6-3 and TRBJ2-5, with a tentative D call TRBD1 (6 bases). Deletions cut 7 bases from V and 4 bases from J, with 10 bases between. From germline, CDR1 is MNHEY and CDR2 SVGEGT. This CDR3 has 12 residues. DNA for the CDR3: TGTGCCAGCAACGCAGGGGTAGAGACCCAGTACTTC. Residues: CASNAGVETQYF.

This clonotype was seen a handful of times. The V gene is TRBV6-5, the J gene TRBJ1-6; D ambiguous. Germline lookup yields CDR1 MNHEY and CDR2 SVGAGI. The V gene lost 6 bases and the J gene lost 6 bases, with 9 bases spanning the gap. The CDR3 spans 13 residues. DNA of the CDR3: TGTGCCAGCAGATCGGACGGTAATTCACCCCTCCACTTT. This gives the protein CASRSDGNSPLHF.

The gene calls are TRBV4-3 and TRBJ2-3, with 12 nucleotides matching TRBD2. Per germline, CDR1 LGHNA and CDR2 YSLEER. V shed 0 bases and J 4 bases; nucleotides not matched to a gene: 2. The CDR3 length is 16 residues. The CDR3 loop is CASSQERTSGADTQYF. In DNA, the CDR3 is TGCGCCAGCAGCCAAGAAAGGACTAGCGGGGCAGATACGCAGTATTTT.

This clonotype showed up just a few times. The chain employs TRBV4-2 and TRBJ2-3; D is undetermined. In germline, CDR1 is LGHNA, CDR2 YNFKEQ. V shed 1 base and J shed 0 bases, with 11 bases lying between them. This CDR3 is 16 amino acids long. Here the CDR3 DNA reads TGTGCCAGCAGCCAAGTACGATGGTCTAGCACAGATACGCAGTATTTT. Protein sequence: CASSQVRWSSTDTQYF.

The rearrangement joins TRBV19 to TRBJ1-5; D gene ambiguous. The germline V gene encodes CDR1 LNHDA and CDR2 SQIVND (reference sequence). The CDR3 extends over 13 amino acids. Trimming took off 5 bases at V and 6 bases at J, with 11 bases between the two ends. The CDR3: CASSSLTGQPQHF. The DNA for the CDR3 is TGTGCCAGTAGTTCCCTGACGGGTCAGCCCCAGCATTTT.

This clonotype came up many times. J is TRBJ1-4 and V is TRBV5-5; D may be TRBD1 (5 bases). There are 14 residues in the CDR3. Germline loops: CDR1 SGHKS, CDR2 YYEKEE (reference sequence). With 10 bases removed from V and 0 bases from J, the gap between germline ends came to 13 bases. The CDR3 here is CASRGGATNEKLFF. CDR3 DNA sequence: TGTGCCTCGAGGGGTGGGGCAACTAATGAAAAACTGTTTTTT.

Only a few counts were recorded for this clonotype. The chain combines TRBV7-9 with TRBJ1-4; a weak D match, TRBD1 (6 bases). V lost 2 bases to trimming and J lost 7 bases, with 14 bases between them. CDR1 and CDR2 (germline): SEHNR, FQNEAQ (reference sequence). The CDR3 sequence is 15 residues long. CDR3 in amino acids: CASSLMGAGSEKLFF. The CDR3 DNA reads as TGTGCCAGCAGCTTAATGGGGGCGGGAAGTGAAAAACTGTTTTTT.

In this sample, this clonotype turned up many times. This chain uses TRBV30 with TRBJ2-7, with 7 positions matching TRBD1. CDR1 GTSNPN and CDR2 SVGIG come from the germline V gene (reference sequence). Trimming removed 2 bases from V and 3 bases from J; junction bases left unmatched: 4. CDR3 size: 13 residues. The CDR3, as DNA: TGTGCCTGGAGTTCGACAGGGATCTACGAGCAGTACTTC. Translating gives CAWSSTGIYEQYF.

This clonotype came up a few times. The V gene is TRBV6-1, the J gene TRBJ1-5; 7 positions agree with TRBD1. Per the germline V gene, CDR1 is MNHNS and CDR2 is SASEGT. This CDR3 spans 14 amino acids. V was pared by 5 bases and J by 7 bases, with 8 bases of the junction left unmatched. CDR3 protein: CASSQTGQEQPQHF. Here the CDR3 DNA reads TGTGCCAGCAGTCAGACAGGGCAGGAACAGCCCCAGCATTTT.

This clonotype was seen only a few times. The V call is TRBV29-1, the J call TRBJ2-3; TRBD2 agrees at 8 bases. This CDR3 comprises 15 residues. The V segment lost 6 bases and the J segment 0 bases; nucleotides outside the gene matches: 8. Germline V gene sequence: CDR1 SQVTM, CDR2 ANQGSEA. In DNA, the CDR3 is TGCAGCGTGCCCCGGGGGGGGCTTAGCACAGATACGCAGTATTTT. This encodes CSVPRGGLSTDTQYF.

The table lists this clonotype with many counts. This chain links TRBV7-3 with TRBJ2-1; TRBD1 might be the D (5 bases). CDR1 SGHTA and CDR2 FQGTGA come from the germline V gene. The V end was cut by 3 bases, the J end by 10 bases, with 25 bases between. The CDR3 is 17 amino acids. The CDR3 here is CASSLAWGAGTAAEQFF. DNA of the CDR3: TGTGCCAGCAGCTTGGCGTGGGGCGCCGGTACGGCAGCGGAGCAGTTCTTC.